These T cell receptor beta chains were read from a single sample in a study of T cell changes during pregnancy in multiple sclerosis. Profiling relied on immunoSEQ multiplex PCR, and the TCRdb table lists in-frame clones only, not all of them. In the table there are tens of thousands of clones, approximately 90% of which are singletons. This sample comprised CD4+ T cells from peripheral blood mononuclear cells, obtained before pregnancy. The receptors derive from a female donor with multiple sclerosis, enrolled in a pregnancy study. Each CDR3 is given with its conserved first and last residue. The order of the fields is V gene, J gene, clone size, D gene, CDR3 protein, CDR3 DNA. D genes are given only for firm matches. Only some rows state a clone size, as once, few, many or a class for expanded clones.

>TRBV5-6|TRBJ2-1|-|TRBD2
CASSPTSGRAHEQFF
TGTGCCAGCAGCCCTACTAGCGGGAGGGCCCATGAGCAGTTCTTC
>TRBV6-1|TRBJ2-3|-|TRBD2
CASRGRAGGGDTQYF
TGTGCCAGCAGGGGAAGGGCGGGAGGTGGGGATACGCAGTATTTT
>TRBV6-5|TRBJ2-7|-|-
CASRPLDRFYEQYF
TGTGCCAGCAGACCTCTCGACAGATTCTACGAGCAGTACTTC
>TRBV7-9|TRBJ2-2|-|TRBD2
CASSLPGGQAGELFF
TGTGCCAGCAGCTTACCGGGAGGGCAGGCCGGGGAGCTGTTTTTT
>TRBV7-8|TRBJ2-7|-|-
CASSKTPNEQYF
TGTGCCAGCAGCAAAACGCCTAACGAGCAGTACTTC
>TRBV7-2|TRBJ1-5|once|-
CASSLGGFNQPQHF
TGTGCCAGCAGCCTAGGAGGGTTCAATCAGCCCCAGCATTTT
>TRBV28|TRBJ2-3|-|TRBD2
CATLGGVRTDTQYF
TGTGCCACCCTCGGGGGGGTGAGGACAGATACGCAGTATTTT
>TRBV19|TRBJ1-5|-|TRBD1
CASSAGTGGNQPQHF
TGTGCCAGTAGTGCCGGGACAGGGGGCAATCAGCCCCAGCATTTT
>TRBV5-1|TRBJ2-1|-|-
CASSLAGGSSYNEQFF
TGCGCCAGCAGCTTGGCTGGCGGAAGCTCCTACAATGAGCAGTTCTTC
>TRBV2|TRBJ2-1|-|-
CASSEALAYNEQFF
TGTGCCAGCAGTGAAGCCCTAGCCTACAATGAGCAGTTCTTC
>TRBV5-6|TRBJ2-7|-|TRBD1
CASSPRTGGDRYEQYF
TGTGCCAGCAGCCCTCGGACAGGGGGTGACCGCTACGAGCAGTACTTC
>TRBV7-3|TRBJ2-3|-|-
CASSLLGTDTQYF
TGTGCCAGCAGCCTCCTTGGCACAGATACGCAGTATTTT
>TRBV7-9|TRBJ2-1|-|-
CASSRRGGLTKRYNEQFF
TGTGCCAGCAGCCGAAGGGGAGGACTAACGAAGAGGTACAATGAGCAGTTCTTC
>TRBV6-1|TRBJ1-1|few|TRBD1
CATRDRAVTEAFF
TGTGCCACCCGAGACAGGGCTGTCACTGAAGCTTTCTTT
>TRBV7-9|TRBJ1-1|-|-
CASSLVRGLNTEAFF
TGTGCCAGCAGCTTAGTCCGGGGTCTGAACACTGAAGCTTTCTTT
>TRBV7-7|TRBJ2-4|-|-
CASSSRDTLAKNIQYF
TGTGCCAGCAGCTCCCGGGACACCTTAGCCAAAAACATTCAGTACTTC
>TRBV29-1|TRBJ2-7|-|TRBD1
CSVGTGAYEQYF
TGCAGCGTTGGGACAGGGGCCTACGAGCAGTACTTC
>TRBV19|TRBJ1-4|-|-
CASSETGGNEKLFF
TGTGCCAGTAGCGAGACAGGTGGGAATGAAAAACTGTTTTTT
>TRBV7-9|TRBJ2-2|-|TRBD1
CASSGRDRGLPGELFF
TGTGCCAGCAGCGGCCGGGACAGGGGGCTTCCCGGGGAGCTGTTTTTT
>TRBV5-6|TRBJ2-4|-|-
CASSLALPKTGDGKNIQYF
TGTGCCAGCAGCTTGGCCCTTCCTAAGACAGGCGATGGCAAAAACATTCAGTACTTC
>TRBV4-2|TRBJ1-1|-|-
CASSQDLRQGGGDTEAFF
TGTGCCAGCAGCCAAGATCTTCGGCAGGGTGGAGGGGACACTGAAGCTTTCTTT
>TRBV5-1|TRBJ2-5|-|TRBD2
CASSPGLAGGPGETQYF
TGCGCCAGCAGCCCAGGACTAGCGGGAGGGCCGGGAGAGACCCAGTACTTC
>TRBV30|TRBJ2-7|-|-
CAWGQSYEQYF
TGTGCCTGGGGACAGAGCTACGAGCAGTACTTC